Within the sample, the clone carrying this TCR beta chain is medium-sized. The data stem from a study of CD4 and CD8 cells across lung adenocarcinoma regions. TCRdb reprocessed the PCR reads with MiXCR, giving one entry per CDR3 protein. Here the sample spans about 8,000 distinct CDR3 sequences, roughly three fifths being singletons. The germline V gene has CDR1 WSHSY and CDR2 SAAADI. The V end lost 3 bases, the J end lost 5 bases, and 6 bases lay between the germline ends. The CDR3 is 12 residues long. Donors had localized lung adenocarcinoma, a non-small cell lung cancer. This TCR came from a female donor with lung adenocarcinoma. The CD4 and CD8 labels of this study may be unreliable. The J gene is TRBJ2-3, the V gene TRBV10-2, with a weak D call TRBD1 (5 bases). The sample taken for sequencing was CD4+ T cells from the center of a lung tumor. CDR3 nucleotides: TGCGCCAGCAGTGAAAGGGGAGATACGCAGTATTTT. This sequence encodes CASSERGDTQYF.